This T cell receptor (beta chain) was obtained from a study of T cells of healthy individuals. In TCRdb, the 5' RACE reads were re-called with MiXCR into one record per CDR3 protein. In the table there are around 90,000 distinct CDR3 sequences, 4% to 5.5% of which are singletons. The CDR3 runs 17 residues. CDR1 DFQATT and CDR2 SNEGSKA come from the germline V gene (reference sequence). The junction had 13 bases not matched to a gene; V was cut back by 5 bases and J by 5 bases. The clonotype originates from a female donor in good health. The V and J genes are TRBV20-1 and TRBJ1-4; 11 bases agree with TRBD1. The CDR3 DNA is TGCAGTGCTGATATCCGGGGACAGGGGGATTTGAATGAAAAACTGTTTTTT. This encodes CSADIRGQGDLNEKLFF.